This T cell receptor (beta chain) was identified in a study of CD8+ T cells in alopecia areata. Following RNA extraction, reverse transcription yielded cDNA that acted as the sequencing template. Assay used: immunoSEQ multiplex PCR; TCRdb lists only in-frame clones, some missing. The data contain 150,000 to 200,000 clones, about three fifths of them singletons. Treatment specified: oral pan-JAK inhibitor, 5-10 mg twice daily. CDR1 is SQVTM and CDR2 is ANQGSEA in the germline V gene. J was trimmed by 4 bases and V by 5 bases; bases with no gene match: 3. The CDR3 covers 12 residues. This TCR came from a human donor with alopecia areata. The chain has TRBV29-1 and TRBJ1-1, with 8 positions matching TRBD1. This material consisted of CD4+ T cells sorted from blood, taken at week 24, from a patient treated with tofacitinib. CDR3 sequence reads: CSVSDRGTEAFF. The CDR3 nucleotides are TGCAGCGTTTCTGACAGGGGCACTGAAGCTTTCTTT.